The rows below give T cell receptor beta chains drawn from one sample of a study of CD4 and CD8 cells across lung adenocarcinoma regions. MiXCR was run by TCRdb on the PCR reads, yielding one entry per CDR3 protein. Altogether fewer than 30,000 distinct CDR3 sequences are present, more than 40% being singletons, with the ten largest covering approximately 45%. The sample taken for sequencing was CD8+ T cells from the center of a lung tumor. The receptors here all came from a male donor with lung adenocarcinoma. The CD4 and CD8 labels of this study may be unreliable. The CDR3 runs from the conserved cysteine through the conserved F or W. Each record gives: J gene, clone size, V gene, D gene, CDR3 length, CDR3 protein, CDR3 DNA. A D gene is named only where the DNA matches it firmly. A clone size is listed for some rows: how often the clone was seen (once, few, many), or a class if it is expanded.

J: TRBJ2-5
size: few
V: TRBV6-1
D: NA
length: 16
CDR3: CASGEAGTRDRDTQYF
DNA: TGTGCCAGCGGTGAAGCCGGGACCCGGGACCGGGATACCCAGTACTTC

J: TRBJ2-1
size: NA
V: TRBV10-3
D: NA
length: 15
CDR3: CAISDPPATSGEQFF
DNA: TGTGCCATCAGTGATCCCCCCGCAACTAGTGGTGAGCAGTTCTTC

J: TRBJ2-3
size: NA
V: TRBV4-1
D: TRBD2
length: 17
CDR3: CASSQGIAREPTDTQYF
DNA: TGCGCCAGCAGCCAGGGTATCGCGCGGGAGCCCACAGATACGCAGTATTTT

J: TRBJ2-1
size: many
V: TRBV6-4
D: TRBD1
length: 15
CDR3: CASSPDRVSYNEQFF
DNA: TGTGCCAGCAGTCCTGACAGGGTGTCCTACAATGAGCAGTTCTTC

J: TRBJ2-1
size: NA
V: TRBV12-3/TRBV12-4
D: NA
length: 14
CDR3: CASSLFEGSNEQFF
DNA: TGTGCCAGCAGTTTGTTTGAGGGGTCCAATGAGCAGTTCTTC

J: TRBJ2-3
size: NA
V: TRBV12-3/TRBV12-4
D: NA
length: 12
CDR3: CASKDSTDTQYF
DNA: TGTGCCAGCAAGGATAGCACAGATACGCAGTATTTT

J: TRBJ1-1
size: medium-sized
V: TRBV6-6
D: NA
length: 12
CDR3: CASTWTGTEAFF
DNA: TGTGCCAGCACCTGGACGGGCACTGAAGCTTTCTTT

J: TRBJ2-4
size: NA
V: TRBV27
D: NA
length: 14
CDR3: CGSTGLAAKNTQYF
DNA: TGTGGCAGCACGGGCCTAGCAGCCAAAAACACTCAGTACTTC

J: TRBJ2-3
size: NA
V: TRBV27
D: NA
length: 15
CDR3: CASHREVGGGDTQYF
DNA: TGTGCCAGCCACCGGGAAGTGGGGGGCGGTGATACGCAGTATTTT

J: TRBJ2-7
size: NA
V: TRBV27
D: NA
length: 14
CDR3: CASRPLAGKNTQYF
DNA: TGTGCCAGCAGGCCCCTGGCGGGCAAAAATACGCAGTACTTC

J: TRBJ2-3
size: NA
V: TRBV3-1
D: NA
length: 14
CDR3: CAGSAGRNTDTQYF
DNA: TGTGCCGGCAGCGCGGGGCGGAACACAGATACGCAGTATTTT

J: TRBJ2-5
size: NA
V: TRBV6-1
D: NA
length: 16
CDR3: CASRGDGGRDQETQYF
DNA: TGTGCCAGCAGGGGGGACGGGGGGCGTGACCAAGAGACCCAGTACTTC

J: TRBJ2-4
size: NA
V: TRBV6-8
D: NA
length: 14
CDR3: CGGTGRGATDTQYF
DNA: TGTGGCGGCACGGGGCGGGGTGCCACAGACACTCAGTACTTC

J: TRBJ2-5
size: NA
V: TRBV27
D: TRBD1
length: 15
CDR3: CGSGPGGRDQDTQYF
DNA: TGTGGCAGCGGCCCAGGGGGTCGGGACCAAGACACCCAGTACTTC

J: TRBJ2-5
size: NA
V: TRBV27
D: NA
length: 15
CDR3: CASSPWAGGGETQYF
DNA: TGTGCCAGCAGTCCATGGGCTGGGGGAGGAGAGACCCAGTACTTC

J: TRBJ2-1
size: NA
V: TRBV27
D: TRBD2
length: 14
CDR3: CASRPRTSGNEQFF
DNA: TGTGCCAGCAGGCCACGGACTAGCGGCAATGAGCAGTTCTTC

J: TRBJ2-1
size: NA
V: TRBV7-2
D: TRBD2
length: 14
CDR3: CATSAGSGIDEQFF
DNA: TGTGCCACCTCGGCAGGTAGCGGGATCGATGAGCAGTTCTTC

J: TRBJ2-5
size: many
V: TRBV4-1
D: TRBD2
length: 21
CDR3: CASSQAPGGRGSQTNQETQYF
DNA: TGCGCCAGCAGCCAAGCACCGGGGGGTCGGGGGTCGCAAACGAACCAAGAGACCCAGTACTTC

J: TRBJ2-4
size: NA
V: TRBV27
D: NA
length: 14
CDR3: CPVTGLGATDMQYF
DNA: TGTCCCGTCACGGGGCTGGGAGCCACAGACATGCAGTATTTC

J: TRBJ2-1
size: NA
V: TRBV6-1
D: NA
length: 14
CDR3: CASSEYRVGETQFF
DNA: TGTGCCAGCAGTGAGTACAGGGTCGGGGAGACCCAGTTCTTC

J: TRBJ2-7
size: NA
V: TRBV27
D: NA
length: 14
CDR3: CAGSGVPGKDTQYF
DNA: TGTGCGGGCAGTGGGGTCCCGGGCAAAGATACGCAGTACTTC

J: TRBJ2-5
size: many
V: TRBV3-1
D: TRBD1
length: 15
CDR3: CASSPGQGGFETQYF
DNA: TGTGCCAGCAGCCCTGGACAGGGAGGCTTCGAGACCCAGTACTTC

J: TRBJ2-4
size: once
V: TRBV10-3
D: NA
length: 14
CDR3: CAGRGDRDKEIQYF
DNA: TGTGCCGGGCGTGGGGATCGGGACAAAGAGATCCAGTACTTC

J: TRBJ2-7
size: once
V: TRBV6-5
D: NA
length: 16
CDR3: CASSYASGASSYEQYF
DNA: TGTGCCAGCAGCTATGCCTCGGGGGCCAGCTCCTACGAGCAGTACTTC

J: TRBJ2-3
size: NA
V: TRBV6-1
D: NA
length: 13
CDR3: CASSRTGRGTQYF
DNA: TGTGCCAGCAGCCGGACAGGGAGGGGTACGCAGTATTTT

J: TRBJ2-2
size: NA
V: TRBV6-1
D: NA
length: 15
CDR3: CASSGRPVGTDAQFF
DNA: TGTGCCAGCAGCGGACGGCCGGTTGGGACCGATGCGCAGTTTTTT

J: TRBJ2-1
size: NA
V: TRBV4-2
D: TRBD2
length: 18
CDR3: CASSQDLPSGSSYNEQFF
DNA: TGTGCCAGCAGCCAAGATCTTCCTAGCGGGAGCTCCTACAATGAGCAGTTCTTC

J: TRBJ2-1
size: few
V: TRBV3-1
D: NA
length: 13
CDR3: CASSHDDRVGQFF
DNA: TGTGCCAGCAGCCACGACGACCGCGTAGGGCAGTTCTTC

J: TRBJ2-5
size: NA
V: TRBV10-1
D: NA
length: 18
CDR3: CASSEAGVGGLPQETQYF
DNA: TGCGCCAGCAGTGAGGCGGGGGTGGGGGGCCTTCCCCAAGAGACCCAGTACTTC

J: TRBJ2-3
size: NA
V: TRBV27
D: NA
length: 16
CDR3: CASSLGPQVNTGEQYF
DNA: TGTGCCAGCAGTTTAGGGCCGCAAGTGAACACCGGGGAGCAGTATTTT

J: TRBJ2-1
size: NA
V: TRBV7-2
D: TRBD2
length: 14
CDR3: CASSFFIAGGRQFF
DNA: TGTGCCAGCAGCTTTTTCATAGCGGGAGGTCGGCAGTTCTTC

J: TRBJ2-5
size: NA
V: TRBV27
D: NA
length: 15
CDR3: CAGGLRGGDKDTQYF
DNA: TGTGCCGGGGGGCTCAGGGGAGGGGACAAAGATACCCAGTACTTC

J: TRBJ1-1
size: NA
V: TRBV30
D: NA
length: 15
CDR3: CAWDGNVMQRAEAFF
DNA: TGTGCCTGGGACGGGAATGTCATGCAGAGGGCTGAAGCTTTCTTT

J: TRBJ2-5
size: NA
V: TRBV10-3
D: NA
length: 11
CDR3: CGIRSQETQYF
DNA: TGTGGCATCCGAAGCCAAGAGACGCAGTATTTC

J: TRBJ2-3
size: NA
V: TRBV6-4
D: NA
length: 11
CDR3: CGSGDPDTQYF
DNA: TGTGGGAGCGGTGACCCAGATACGCAGTATTTT

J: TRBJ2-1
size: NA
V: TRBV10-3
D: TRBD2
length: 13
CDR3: CALRGLADNEQFF
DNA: TGTGCCCTTCGGGGACTAGCGGACAATGAGCAGTTCTTC

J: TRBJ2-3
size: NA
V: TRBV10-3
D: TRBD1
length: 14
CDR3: CAGAGGRDPETQYF
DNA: TGTGCGGGCGCAGGGGGCCGGGACCCAGAGACGCAGTACTTT

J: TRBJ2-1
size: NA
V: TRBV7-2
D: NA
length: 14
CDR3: CASSLAGLVNEQFF
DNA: TGTGCCAGCAGCTTAGCGGGACTCGTTAATGAGCAGTTCTTC

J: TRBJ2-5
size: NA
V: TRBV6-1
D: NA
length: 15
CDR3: CASSETWGVGETQYF
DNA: TGTGCCAGCAGTGAAACGTGGGGGGTGGGAGAGACCCAGTACTTC

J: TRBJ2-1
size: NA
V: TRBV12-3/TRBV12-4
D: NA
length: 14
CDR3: CAGLGGGDQETQYF
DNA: TGTGCGGGGCTTGGGGGCGGTGACCAAGAGACGCAGTATTTC